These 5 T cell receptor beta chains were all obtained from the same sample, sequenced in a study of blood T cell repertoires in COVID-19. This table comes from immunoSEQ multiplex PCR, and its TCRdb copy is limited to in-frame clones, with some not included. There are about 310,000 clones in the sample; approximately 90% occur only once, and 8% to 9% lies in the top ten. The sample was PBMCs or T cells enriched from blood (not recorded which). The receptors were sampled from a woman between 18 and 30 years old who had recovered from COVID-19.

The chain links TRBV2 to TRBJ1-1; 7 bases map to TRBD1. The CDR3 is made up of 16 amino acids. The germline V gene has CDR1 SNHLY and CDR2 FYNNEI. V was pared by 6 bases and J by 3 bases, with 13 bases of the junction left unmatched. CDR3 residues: CASRNPGDRADTEAFF. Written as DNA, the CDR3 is TGTGCCAGCAGAAACCCGGGCGACAGGGCAGACACTGAAGCTTTCTTT.

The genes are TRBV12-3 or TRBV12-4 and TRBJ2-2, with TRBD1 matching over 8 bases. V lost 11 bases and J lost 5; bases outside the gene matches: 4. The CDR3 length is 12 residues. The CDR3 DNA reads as TGTGCCGATGGACAGGGTACCGGGGAGCTGTTTTTT. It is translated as CADGQGTGELFF.

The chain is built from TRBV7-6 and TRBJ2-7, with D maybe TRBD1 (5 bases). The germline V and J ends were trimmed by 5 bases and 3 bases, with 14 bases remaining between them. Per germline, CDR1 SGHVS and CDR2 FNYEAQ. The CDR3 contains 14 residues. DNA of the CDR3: TGTGCCAGCAGCCCTCGGACCCAGGGCTACGAGCAGTACTTC. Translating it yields CASSPRTQGYEQYF.

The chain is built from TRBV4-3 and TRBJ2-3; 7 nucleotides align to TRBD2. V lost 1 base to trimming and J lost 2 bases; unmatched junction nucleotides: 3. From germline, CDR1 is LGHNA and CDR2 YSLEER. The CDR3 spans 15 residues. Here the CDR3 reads CASSQAGLPTDTQYF. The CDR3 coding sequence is TGCGCCAGCAGCCAAGCGGGACTACCCACAGATACGCAGTATTTT.

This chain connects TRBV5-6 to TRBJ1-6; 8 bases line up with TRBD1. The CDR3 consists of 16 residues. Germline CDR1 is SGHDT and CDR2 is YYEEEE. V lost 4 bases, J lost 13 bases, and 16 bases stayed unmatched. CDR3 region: CASSVKTGTGYSPLHF. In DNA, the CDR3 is TGTGCCAGCAGCGTAAAAACCGGGACAGGTTACTCGCCCCTCCACTTT. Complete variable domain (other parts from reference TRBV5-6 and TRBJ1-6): DAGVTQSPTHLIKTRGQQVTLRCSPKSGHDTVSWYQQALGQGPQFIFQYYEEEERQRGNFPDRFSGHQFPNYSSELNVNALLLGDSALYLCASSVKTGTGYSPLHFGNGTRLTVT.